The present TCR beta chain was sequenced within a study of identical twins. This CDR3 has 13 residues. V lost 4 bases to trimming and J lost 7 bases; unmatched junction nucleotides: 6. Germline CDR1 reads LGHDT; CDR2 reads YNNKEL (reference sequence). One entry per CDR3 protein results from TCRdb running MiXCR on the 5' RACE reads. Of 650,000 to 750,000 distinct CDR3 sequences in the sample, 20% to 25% were seen once. The sample also formed part of further work on T cells expressing NK-cell markers.

Sequenced sample: PBMCs. V gene TRBV3-1 combines with J gene TRBJ1-2, with 7 bases fitting TRBD1. The clonotype was recovered from a woman between 18 and 30 years old in good health. CDR3 nucleotides: TGTGCCAGCAGCCGGGCGACAGGGTCTGGCTACACCTTC. Protein product: CASSRATGSGYTF.